These T cell receptor beta chains were read from a single sample in a study of radiotherapy plus CTLA-4 blockade in lung cancer. The method was immunoSEQ multiplex PCR; TCRdb's version includes in-frame clones alone and lacks a portion of them. This table has some 90,000 clones, roughly four fifths appearing once. The sample here was peripheral blood, taken from a patient treated with radiotherapy plus ipilimumab. The origin of the receptors is a human donor with non-small cell lung cancer who had stable disease on radiotherapy plus ipilimumab. Both conserved end residues are part of each CDR3. D genes are given only for firm matches. Clone size appears in some rows only: once, few, many, or a class for an expanded clone.

j_gene | abundance | d_gene | v_gene | CDR3aa | CDR3nt
TRBJ2-5 | NA | TRBD2 | TRBV7-2 | CASSPLGRTSGGETQYF | TGTGCCAGCAGCCCCCTAGGGCGCACTAGCGGGGGGGAGACCCAGTACTTC
TRBJ1-6 | NA | NA | TRBV2 | CASSENRVGNSPLHF | TGTGCCAGCAGTGAAAACAGGGTTGGTAATTCACCCCTCCACTTT
TRBJ2-1 | NA | TRBD2 | TRBV7-2 | CASSLARGLAGNEQFF | TGTGCCAGCAGCTTAGCGAGGGGACTAGCCGGCAATGAGCAGTTCTTC
TRBJ1-1 | NA | TRBD1 | TRBV18 | CASSPTGGNLNTEAFF | TGTGCCAGCTCACCGACAGGGGGCAATTTGAACACTGAAGCTTTCTTT
TRBJ2-3 | NA | NA | TRBV28 | CASSLGGTDTQYF | TGTGCCAGCAGTTTAGGGGGTACAGATACGCAGTATTTT
TRBJ1-2 | NA | TRBD1 | TRBV19 | CASEGQGRAYGYTF | TGTGCCAGTGAAGGACAGGGACGGGCCTATGGCTACACCTTC
TRBJ2-3 | once | NA | TRBV18 | CASSPTSTDTQYF | TGTGCCAGCTCCCCAACTAGCACAGATACGCAGTATTTT
TRBJ2-7 | once | TRBD1 | TRBV7-9 | CASSFGQASYEQYF | TGTGCCAGCAGCTTCGGACAGGCCTCCTACGAGCAGTACTTC
TRBJ2-3 | NA | NA | TRBV18 | CASSPGQGGDTQYF | TGTGCCAGCTCACCAGGACAAGGGGGAGATACGCAGTATTTT
TRBJ1-2 | NA | TRBD1 | TRBV6-4 | CASSEDGQAGYTF | TGTGCCAGCAGTGAAGACGGACAGGCCGGATACACCTTC
TRBJ1-2 | once | NA | TRBV25-1 | CATASTYGYTF | TGTGCCACAGCCTCGACGTATGGCTACACCTTC
TRBJ1-1 | NA | TRBD1 | TRBV5-1 | CASSSQGGPTEAFF | TGCGCCAGCAGCTCCCAGGGGGGGCCTACTGAAGCTTTCTTT
TRBJ1-6 | NA | TRBD1 | TRBV19 | CASSGGQVHSPLHF | TGTGCCAGTAGTGGGGGACAGGTACACTCACCCCTCCACTTT
TRBJ1-1 | NA | NA | TRBV9 | CASSVVRGTEAFF | TGTGCCAGCAGCGTAGTCCGGGGGACTGAAGCTTTCTTT
TRBJ1-2 | NA | NA | TRBV2 | CASRSTGRGGYTF | TGTGCCAGCAGGTCAACAGGGAGGGGCGGCTACACCTTC
TRBJ1-1 | NA | NA | TRBV5-1 | CASSAWTLNTEAFF | TGCGCCAGCAGCGCATGGACATTAAACACTGAAGCTTTCTTT
TRBJ2-1 | once | TRBD1 | TRBV5-1 | CASSLMGQGGEQFF | TGCGCCAGCAGCTTGATGGGACAGGGTGGCGAGCAGTTCTTC
TRBJ1-2 | NA | NA | TRBV30 | CAWSHRGDDGYTF | TGTGCCTGGAGTCACCGGGGGGACGATGGCTACACCTTC
TRBJ1-5 | NA | NA | TRBV28 | CATYDSNQPQHF | TGTGCCACCTACGACAGCAATCAGCCCCAGCATTTT
TRBJ1-2 | NA | TRBD1 | TRBV27 | CASRGTGGYGYTF | TGTGCCAGCAGGGGGACAGGAGGGTATGGCTACACCTTC